This TCR beta chain was captured in a study of blood T cell repertoires in COVID-19. V lost 5 bases and J 8 bases, leaving 13 bases between the germline ends. The CDR3 loop spans 13 amino acids. Germline V gene sequence: CDR1 SGHKS, CDR2 YYEKEE (reference sequence). The protocol was immunoSEQ multiplex PCR, while the TCRdb copy is restricted to in-frame clones and leaves out a portion. This table holds approximately 200,000 clones, 65% to 85% found once. The chain employs TRBV5-5 and TRBJ1-4; tentative D call: TRBD1 (5 bases). What was sequenced was peripheral blood. This receptor was taken from a woman aged 25-40 years who had recovered from COVID-19. The CDR3 spells CASRLGLEEKLFF. Written as DNA, the CDR3 is TGTGCCAGCAGGCTGGGGCTGGAGGAAAAACTGTTTTTT.